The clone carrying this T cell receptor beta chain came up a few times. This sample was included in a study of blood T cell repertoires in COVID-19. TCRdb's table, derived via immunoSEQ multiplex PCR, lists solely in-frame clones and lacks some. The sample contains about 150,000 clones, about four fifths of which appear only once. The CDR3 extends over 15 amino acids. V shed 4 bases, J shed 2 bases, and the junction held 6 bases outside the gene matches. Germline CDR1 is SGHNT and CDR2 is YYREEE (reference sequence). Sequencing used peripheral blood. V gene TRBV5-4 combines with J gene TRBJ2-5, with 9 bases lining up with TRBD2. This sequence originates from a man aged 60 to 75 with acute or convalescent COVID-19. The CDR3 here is CASSPSSGEQETQYF. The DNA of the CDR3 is TGTGCCAGCAGCCCTTCTAGCGGGGAGCAAGAGACCCAGTACTTC. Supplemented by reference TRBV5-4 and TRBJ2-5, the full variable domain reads ETGVTQSPTHLIKTRGQQVTLRCSSQSGHNTVSWYQQALGQGPQFIFQYYREEENGRGNFPPRFSGLQFPNYSSELNVNALELDDSALYLCASSPSSGEQETQYFGPGTRLLVL.